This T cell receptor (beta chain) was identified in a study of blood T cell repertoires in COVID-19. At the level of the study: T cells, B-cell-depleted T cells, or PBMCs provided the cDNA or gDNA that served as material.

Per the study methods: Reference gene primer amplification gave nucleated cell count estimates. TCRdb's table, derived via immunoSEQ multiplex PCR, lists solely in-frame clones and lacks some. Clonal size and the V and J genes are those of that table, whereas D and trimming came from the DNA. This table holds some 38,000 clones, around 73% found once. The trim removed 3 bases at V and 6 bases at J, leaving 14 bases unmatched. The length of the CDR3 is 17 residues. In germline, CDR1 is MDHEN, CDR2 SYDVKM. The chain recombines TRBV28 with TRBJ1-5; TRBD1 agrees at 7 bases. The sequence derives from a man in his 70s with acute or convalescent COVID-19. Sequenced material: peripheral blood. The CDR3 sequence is CASSLRSTGARRQPQHF. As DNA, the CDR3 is TGTGCCAGCAGTTTGAGGTCAACAGGGGCCCGTCGTCAGCCCCAGCATTTT.